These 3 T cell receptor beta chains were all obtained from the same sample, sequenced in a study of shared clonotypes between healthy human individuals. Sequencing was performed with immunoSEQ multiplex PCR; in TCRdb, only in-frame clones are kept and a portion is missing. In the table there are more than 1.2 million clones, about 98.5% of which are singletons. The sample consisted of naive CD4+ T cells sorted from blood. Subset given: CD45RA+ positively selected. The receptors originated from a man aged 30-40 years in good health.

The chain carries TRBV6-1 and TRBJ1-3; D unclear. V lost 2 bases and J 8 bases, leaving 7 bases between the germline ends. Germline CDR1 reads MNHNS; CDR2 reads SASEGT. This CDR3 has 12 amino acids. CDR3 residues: CASSENVDTIYF. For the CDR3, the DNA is TGTGCCAGCAGTGAAAACGTGGACACCATATATTTT.

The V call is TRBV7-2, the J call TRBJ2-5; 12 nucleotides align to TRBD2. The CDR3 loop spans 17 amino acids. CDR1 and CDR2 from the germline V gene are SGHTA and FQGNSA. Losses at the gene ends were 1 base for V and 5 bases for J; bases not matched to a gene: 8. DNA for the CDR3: TGTGCCAGCAGCTTAGTGAGACTAGCGGGAGCCCTGGAGACCCAGTACTTC. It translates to CASSLVRLAGALETQYF. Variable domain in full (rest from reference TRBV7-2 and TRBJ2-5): GAGVSQSPSNKVTEKGKDVELRCDPISGHTALYWYRQSLGQGLEFLIYFQGNSAPDKSGLPSDRFSAERTGGSVSTLTIQRTQQEDSAVYLCASSLVRLAGALETQYFGPGTRLLVL.

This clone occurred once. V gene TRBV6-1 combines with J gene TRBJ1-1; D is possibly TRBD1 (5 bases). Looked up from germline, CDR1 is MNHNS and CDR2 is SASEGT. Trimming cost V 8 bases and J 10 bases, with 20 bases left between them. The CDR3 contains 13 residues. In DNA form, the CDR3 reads TGTGCCAGCGGGGTTGGGAGGGGCGGTAGAGCTTTCTTT. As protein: CASGVGRGGRAFF.